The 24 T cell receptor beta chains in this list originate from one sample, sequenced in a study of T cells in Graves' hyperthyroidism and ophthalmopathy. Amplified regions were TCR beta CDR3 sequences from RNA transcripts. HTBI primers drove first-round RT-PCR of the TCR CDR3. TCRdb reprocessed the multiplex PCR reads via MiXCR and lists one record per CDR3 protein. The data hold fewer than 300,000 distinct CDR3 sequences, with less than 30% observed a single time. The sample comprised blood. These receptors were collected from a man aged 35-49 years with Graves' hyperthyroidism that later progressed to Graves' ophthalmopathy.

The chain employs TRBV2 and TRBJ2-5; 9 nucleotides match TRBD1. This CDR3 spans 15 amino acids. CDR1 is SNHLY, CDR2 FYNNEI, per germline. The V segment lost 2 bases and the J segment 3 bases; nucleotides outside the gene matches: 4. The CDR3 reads CASSEWTGEKETQYF. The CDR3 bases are TGTGCCAGCAGTGAATGGACAGGGGAAAAAGAGACCCAGTACTTC.

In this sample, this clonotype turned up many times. CDR3 in amino acids: CSVAGTLEQPQHF. Written as DNA, the CDR3 is TGCAGCGTGGCCGGGACCTTAGAACAGCCCCAGCATTTT. The V and J genes are TRBV29-1 and TRBJ1-5, with D possibly TRBD1 on 5 matching bases. The germline V and J ends were trimmed by 6 bases and 7 bases, with 16 bases remaining between them. Germline V CDR1 and CDR2: SQVTM, ANQGSEA. The CDR3 has 13 amino acids.

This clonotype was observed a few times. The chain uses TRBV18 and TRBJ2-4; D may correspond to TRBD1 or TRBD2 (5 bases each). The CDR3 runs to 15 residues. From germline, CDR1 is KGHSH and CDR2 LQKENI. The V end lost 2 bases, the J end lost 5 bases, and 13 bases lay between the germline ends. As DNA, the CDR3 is TGTGCCAGCTCACCAGGGGGTGAGGCCCAAAACATTCAGTACTTC. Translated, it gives CASSPGGEAQNIQYF.

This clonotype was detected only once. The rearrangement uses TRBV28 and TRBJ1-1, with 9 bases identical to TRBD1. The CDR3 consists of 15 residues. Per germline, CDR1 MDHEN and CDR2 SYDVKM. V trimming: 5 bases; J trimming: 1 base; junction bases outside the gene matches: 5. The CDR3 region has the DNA TGTGCCAGCAGTCCGGACAGGGGCCAGAACACTGAAGCTTTCTTT. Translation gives CASSPDRGQNTEAFF.

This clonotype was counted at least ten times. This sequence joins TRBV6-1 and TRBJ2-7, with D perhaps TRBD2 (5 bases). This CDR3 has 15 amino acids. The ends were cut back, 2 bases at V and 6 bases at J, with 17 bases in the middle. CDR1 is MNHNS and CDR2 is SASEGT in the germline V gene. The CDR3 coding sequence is TGTGCCAGCAGTGAACCCGGGGTCCGCATTGGCGAGCAGTACTTC. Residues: CASSEPGVRIGEQYF.

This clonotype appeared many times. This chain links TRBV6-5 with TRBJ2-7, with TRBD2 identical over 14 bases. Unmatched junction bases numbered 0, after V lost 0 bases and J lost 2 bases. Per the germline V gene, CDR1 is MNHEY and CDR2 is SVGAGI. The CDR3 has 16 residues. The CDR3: CASSYSTSGRAYEQYF. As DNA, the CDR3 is TGTGCCAGCAGTTACTCGACTAGCGGGAGGGCCTACGAGCAGTACTTC.

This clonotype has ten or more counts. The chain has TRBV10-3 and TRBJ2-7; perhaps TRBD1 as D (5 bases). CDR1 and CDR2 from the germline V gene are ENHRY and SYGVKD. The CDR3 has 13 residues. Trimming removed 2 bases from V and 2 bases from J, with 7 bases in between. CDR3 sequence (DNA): TGTGCCATCAGTGAGGGACAAACCTACGAGCAGTACTTC. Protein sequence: CAISEGQTYEQYF.

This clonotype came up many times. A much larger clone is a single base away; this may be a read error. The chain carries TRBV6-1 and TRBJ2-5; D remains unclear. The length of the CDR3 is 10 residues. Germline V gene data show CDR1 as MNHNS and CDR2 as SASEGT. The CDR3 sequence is CASSEETQCF. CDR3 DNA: TGTGCCAGCAGTGAAGAGACCCAGTGCTTC.

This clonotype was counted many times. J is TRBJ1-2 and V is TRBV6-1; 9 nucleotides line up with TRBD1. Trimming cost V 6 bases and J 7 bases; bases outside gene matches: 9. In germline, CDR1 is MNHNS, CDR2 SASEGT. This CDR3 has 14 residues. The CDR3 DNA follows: TGTGCCAGCAGAGGGACAGGGCGAGGAAGTGGCTACACCTTC. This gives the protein CASRGTGRGSGYTF.

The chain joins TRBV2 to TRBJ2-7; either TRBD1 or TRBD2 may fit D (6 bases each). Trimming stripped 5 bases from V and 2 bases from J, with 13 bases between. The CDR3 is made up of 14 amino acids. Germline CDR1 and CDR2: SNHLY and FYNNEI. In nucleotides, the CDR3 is TGTGCCAGCAGTCTTACAGGGAGGCCCTACGAGCAGTACTTC. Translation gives CASSLTGRPYEQYF.

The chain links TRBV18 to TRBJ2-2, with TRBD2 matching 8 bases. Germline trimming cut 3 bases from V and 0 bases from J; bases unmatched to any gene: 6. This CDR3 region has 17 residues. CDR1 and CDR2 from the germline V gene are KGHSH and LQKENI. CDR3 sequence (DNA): TGTGCCAGCTCACCTGACCCAGCGGGAGCGAACACCGGGGAGCTGTTTTTT. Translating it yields CASSPDPAGANTGELFF.

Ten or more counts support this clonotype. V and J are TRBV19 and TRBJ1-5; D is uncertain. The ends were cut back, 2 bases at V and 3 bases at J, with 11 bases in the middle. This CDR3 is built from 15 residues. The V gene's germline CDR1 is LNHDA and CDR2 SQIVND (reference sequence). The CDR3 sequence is CASSISDGVNQPQHF. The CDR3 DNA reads TGTGCCAGTAGTATATCGGACGGGGTCAATCAGCCCCAGCATTTT.

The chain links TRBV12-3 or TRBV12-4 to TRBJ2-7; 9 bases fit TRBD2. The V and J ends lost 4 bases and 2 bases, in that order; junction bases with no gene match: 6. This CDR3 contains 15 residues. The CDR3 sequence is CASSSSGRPPYEQYF. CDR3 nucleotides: TGTGCCAGCAGTTCCAGCGGGAGGCCCCCCTACGAGCAGTACTTC.

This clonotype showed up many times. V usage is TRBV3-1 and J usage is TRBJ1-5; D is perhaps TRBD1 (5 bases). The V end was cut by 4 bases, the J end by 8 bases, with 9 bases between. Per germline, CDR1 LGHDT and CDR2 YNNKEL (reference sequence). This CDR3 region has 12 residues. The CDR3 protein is CASSPGQEPQHF. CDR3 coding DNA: TGTGCCAGCAGCCCAGGGCAGGAGCCCCAGCATTTT.

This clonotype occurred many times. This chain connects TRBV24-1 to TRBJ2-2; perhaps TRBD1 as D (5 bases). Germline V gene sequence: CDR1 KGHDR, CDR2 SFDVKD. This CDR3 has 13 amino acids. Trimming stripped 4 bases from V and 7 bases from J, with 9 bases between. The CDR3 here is CATSDAGYGELFF. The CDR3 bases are TGTGCCACCAGTGACGCAGGGTACGGGGAGCTGTTTTTT.

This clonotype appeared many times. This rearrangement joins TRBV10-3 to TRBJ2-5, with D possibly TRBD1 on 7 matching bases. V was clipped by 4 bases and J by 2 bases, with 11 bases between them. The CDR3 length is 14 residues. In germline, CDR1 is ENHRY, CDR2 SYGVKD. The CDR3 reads CAISAPGGQETQYF. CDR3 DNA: TGTGCCATCAGTGCACCAGGGGGGCAAGAGACCCAGTACTTC.

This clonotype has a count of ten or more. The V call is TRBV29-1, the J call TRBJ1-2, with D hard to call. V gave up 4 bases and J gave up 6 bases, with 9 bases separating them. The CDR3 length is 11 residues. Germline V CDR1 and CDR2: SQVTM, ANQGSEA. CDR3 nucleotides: TGCAGCGTTGGTGGGAATGATGGCTACACCTTC. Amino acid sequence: CSVGGNDGYTF.

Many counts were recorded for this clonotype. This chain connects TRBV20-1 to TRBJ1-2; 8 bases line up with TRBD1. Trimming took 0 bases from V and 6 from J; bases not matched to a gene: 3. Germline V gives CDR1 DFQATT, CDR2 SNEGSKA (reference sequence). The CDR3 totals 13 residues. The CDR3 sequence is CSARERTGNGYTF. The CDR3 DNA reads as TGCAGTGCTAGAGAGAGGACAGGGAATGGCTACACCTTC.

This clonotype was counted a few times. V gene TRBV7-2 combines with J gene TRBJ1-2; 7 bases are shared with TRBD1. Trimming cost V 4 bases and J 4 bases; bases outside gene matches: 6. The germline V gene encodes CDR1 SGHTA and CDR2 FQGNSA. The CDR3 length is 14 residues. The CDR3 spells CASSSTTGLYGYTF. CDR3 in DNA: TGTGCCAGCAGCTCAACGACAGGGCTCTATGGCTACACCTTC.

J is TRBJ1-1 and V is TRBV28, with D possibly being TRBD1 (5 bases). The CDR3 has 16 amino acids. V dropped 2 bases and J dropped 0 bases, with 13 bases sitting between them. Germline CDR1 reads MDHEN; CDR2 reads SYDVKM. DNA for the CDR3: TGTGCCAGCAGTTTAAGAGGGGCAGGGTTGAACACTGAAGCTTTCTTT. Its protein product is CASSLRGAGLNTEAFF.

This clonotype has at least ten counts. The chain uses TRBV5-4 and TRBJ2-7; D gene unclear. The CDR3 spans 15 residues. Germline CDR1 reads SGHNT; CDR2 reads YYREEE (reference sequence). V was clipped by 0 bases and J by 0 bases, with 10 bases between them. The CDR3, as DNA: TGTGCCAGCAGCTTGGGGCGGACGAGCTCCTACGAGCAGTACTTC. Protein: CASSLGRTSSYEQYF.

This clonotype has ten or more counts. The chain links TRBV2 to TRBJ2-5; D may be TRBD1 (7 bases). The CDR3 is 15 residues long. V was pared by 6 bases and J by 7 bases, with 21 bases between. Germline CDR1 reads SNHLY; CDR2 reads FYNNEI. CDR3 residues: CASRKDREDMWTQYF. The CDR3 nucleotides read TGTGCCAGCAGGAAAGACAGGGAGGATATGTGGACCCAGTACTTC. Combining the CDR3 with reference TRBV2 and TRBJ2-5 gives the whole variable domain EPEVTQTPSHQVTQMGQEVILRCVPISNHLYFYWYRQILGQKVEFLVSFYNNEISEKSEIFDDQFSVERPDGSNFTLKIRSTKLEDSAMYFCASRKDREDMWTQYFGPGTRLLVL.

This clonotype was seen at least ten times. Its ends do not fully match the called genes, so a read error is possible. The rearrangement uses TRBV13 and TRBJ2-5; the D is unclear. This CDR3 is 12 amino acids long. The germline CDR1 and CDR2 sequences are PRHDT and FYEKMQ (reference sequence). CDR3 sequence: CASSGGQGTQYF. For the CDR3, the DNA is TGTGCCAGCAGTGGCGGCCAAGGGACCCAGTACTTC. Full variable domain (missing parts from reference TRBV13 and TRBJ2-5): AAGVIQSPRHLIKEKRETATLKCYPIPRHDTVYWYQQGPGQDPQFLISFYEKMQSDKGSIPDRFSAQQFSDYHSELNMSSLELGDSALYFCASSGGQGTQYFGPGTRLLVL.

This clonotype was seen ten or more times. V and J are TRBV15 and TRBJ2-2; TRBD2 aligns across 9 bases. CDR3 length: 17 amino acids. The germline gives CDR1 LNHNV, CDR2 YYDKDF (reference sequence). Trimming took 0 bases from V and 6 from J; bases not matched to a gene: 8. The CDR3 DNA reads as TGTGCCACCAGCAGAGATCTGGTAGCGGGAGTTGCCGGGGAGCTGTTTTTT. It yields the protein CATSRDLVAGVAGELFF.